This T cell receptor beta chain was profiled in a study of T cell responses to AZD1222 COVID-19 vaccine. Findings of the study overall: Nearly half of spike-specific TCRs reportedly target variant regions that are unmutated in the B.1.351 and B.1.1.7 variants.

Measured with immunoSEQ multiplex PCR; TCRdb has only the in-frame clones, and not every one. The data hold 150,000 or so clones, with 90% observed a single time. In the case of this clone: The antigen remains unidentified.

CDR3 length: 13 residues. Germline loops: CDR1 SGHRS, CDR2 YFSETQ. V was shortened by 2 bases and J by 4 bases, with 10 bases between the two germline ends. The V gene is TRBV5-1, the J gene TRBJ2-7; unclear D gene. Sequences were derived from peripheral blood, sampled on day 0 of AZD1222 vaccination. The sequence was collected from an adult in good health. CDR3: CASSLNRAYEQYF. For the CDR3, the DNA is TGCGCCAGCAGCTTAAACAGAGCTTACGAGCAGTACTTC.